The rows below give T cell receptor beta chains drawn from one sample of a study of graft-versus-host responses after intestinal transplantation. Generated by immunoSEQ multiplex PCR, the TCRdb table keeps only in-frame clones and is missing some. Of around 69,000 clones listed, around 90% are singletons. These receptors' antigens are unknown. This specimen was unstimulated CD8+ T cells sorted from spleen or lymph node cells, taken before transplant. The receptor set was obtained from a human donor who was the organ donor for an intestinal transplant. Both conserved end residues are part of each CDR3. A D gene is named only where the DNA matches it firmly. Expanded clones get a size class; other rows say once, few or many, or leave the size out.

j_call: TRBJ2-5
clone_size: -
d_call: -
v_call: TRBV2
cdr3_nt: TGTGCCAGCAGTGAAGGAGGGGGAATTAGCGAGACCCAGTACTTC
cdr3_aa: CASSEGGGISETQYF

j_call: TRBJ2-3
clone_size: -
d_call: TRBD2
v_call: TRBV6-1
cdr3_nt: TGTGCCAGCAGTGGAAGACTAGCGGTAAGCACAGATACGCAGTATTTT
cdr3_aa: CASSGRLAVSTDTQYF

j_call: TRBJ1-5
clone_size: -
d_call: TRBD1
v_call: TRBV6-6
cdr3_nt: TGTGCCAGCAGCCCCGGGGACAGGATCAATCAGCCCCAGCATTTT
cdr3_aa: CASSPGDRINQPQHF

j_call: TRBJ2-4
clone_size: few
d_call: -
v_call: TRBV28
cdr3_nt: TGTGCCAGCAGTTTCTTACCAGGGATTCGAAACATTCAGTACTTC
cdr3_aa: CASSFLPGIRNIQYF

j_call: TRBJ1-1
clone_size: -
d_call: TRBD1
v_call: TRBV4-1
cdr3_nt: TGCGCCAGCAGCCATGGACAGGGGGCGCAAGCTGAAGCTTTCTTT
cdr3_aa: CASSHGQGAQAEAFF

j_call: TRBJ2-2
clone_size: -
d_call: -
v_call: TRBV4-1
cdr3_nt: TGCGCCAGCAGCCAAGATATACTAGCAATCGCGGGCGGGGAGCTGTTTTTT
cdr3_aa: CASSQDILAIAGGELFF

j_call: TRBJ2-2
clone_size: -
d_call: -
v_call: TRBV5-6
cdr3_nt: TGTGCCAGCAGGTCTACAGGCGAACTGATCAACACCGGGGAGCTGTTTTTT
cdr3_aa: CASRSTGELINTGELFF

j_call: TRBJ1-6
clone_size: -
d_call: -
v_call: TRBV6-6
cdr3_nt: TGTGCCAGCAGTTCTACAGCGGTGGGTTCACCCCTCCACTTT
cdr3_aa: CASSSTAVGSPLHF

j_call: TRBJ1-2
clone_size: few
d_call: -
v_call: TRBV6-1
cdr3_nt: TGTGCCAGCAGTGAAGCGCCGCGCTTCGGACAGAACTATGGCTACACCTTC
cdr3_aa: CASSEAPRFGQNYGYTF

j_call: TRBJ2-1
clone_size: -
d_call: TRBD1
v_call: TRBV5-1
cdr3_nt: TGCGCCAGCAGCTTAAGTCAGGGGGCGATCGATGAGCAGTTCTTC
cdr3_aa: CASSLSQGAIDEQFF

j_call: TRBJ2-3
clone_size: -
d_call: -
v_call: TRBV5-8
cdr3_nt: TGTGCCAGCAGCTTGAGTGACAGAAACACAGATACGCAGTATTTT
cdr3_aa: CASSLSDRNTDTQYF

j_call: TRBJ1-2
clone_size: -
d_call: -
v_call: TRBV27
cdr3_nt: TGTGCCAGCAGTCCGTTGCCCCCACAGGGCTGGAATGGCTACACCTTC
cdr3_aa: CASSPLPPQGWNGYTF

j_call: TRBJ1-2
clone_size: -
d_call: -
v_call: TRBV11-1
cdr3_nt: TGTGCCAGCAGCTGGGAGGTTAACTATGGCTACACCTTC
cdr3_aa: CASSWEVNYGYTF

j_call: TRBJ2-2
clone_size: -
d_call: -
v_call: TRBV7-3
cdr3_nt: TGTGCCAGCAGCTTAAAGGCCGAGACAAGAACCGGGGAGCTGTTTTTT
cdr3_aa: CASSLKAETRTGELFF

j_call: TRBJ1-6
clone_size: once
d_call: -
v_call: TRBV7-8
cdr3_nt: TGTGCCAGCAGCTTGGGTGAGGCACTCTCCTATAATTCACCCCTCCACTTT
cdr3_aa: CASSLGEALSYNSPLHF

j_call: TRBJ1-4
clone_size: -
d_call: TRBD1
v_call: TRBV28
cdr3_nt: TGTGCCAGCAGTTTGTGGGGACAGGGGTTTGAAAAACTGTTTTTT
cdr3_aa: CASSLWGQGFEKLFF

j_call: TRBJ2-2
clone_size: -
d_call: TRBD2
v_call: TRBV7-8
cdr3_nt: TGTGCCAGCAGCTTAGACGGGGGGTACACCGGGGAGCTGTTTTTT
cdr3_aa: CASSLDGGYTGELFF

j_call: TRBJ1-3
clone_size: -
d_call: TRBD1
v_call: TRBV11-1
cdr3_nt: TGTGCCAGCAGCGACAGGGCTTCTGGAAACACCATATATTTT
cdr3_aa: CASSDRASGNTIYF

j_call: TRBJ2-3
clone_size: -
d_call: TRBD2
v_call: TRBV7-6
cdr3_nt: TGTGCCAGCAGCTCCGGTTCCAGACTAGCGGTCACAGATACGCAGTATTTT
cdr3_aa: CASSSGSRLAVTDTQYF

j_call: TRBJ2-3
clone_size: -
d_call: TRBD2
v_call: TRBV6-6
cdr3_nt: TGTGCCAGCACTGACGGGGGGGACTCGCAGTATTTT
cdr3_aa: CASTDGGDSQYF

j_call: TRBJ2-1
clone_size: -
d_call: -
v_call: TRBV27
cdr3_nt: TGTGCCAGCAGCACCGATCTCCAGGGCAATGAGCAGTTCTTC
cdr3_aa: CASSTDLQGNEQFF

j_call: TRBJ2-3
clone_size: -
d_call: TRBD1
v_call: TRBV5-5
cdr3_nt: TGTGCCAGCAGCATACGTATGGACAGGGTGACAGATACGCAGTATTTT
cdr3_aa: CASSIRMDRVTDTQYF

j_call: TRBJ2-1
clone_size: -
d_call: -
v_call: TRBV18
cdr3_nt: TGTGCCAGCTCACCTACAAACTACAATGAGCAGTTCTTC
cdr3_aa: CASSPTNYNEQFF

j_call: TRBJ2-1
clone_size: -
d_call: TRBD2
v_call: TRBV19
cdr3_nt: TGTGCCAGTAGTAATCTAGCGGGGGGCTACAATGAGCAGTTCTTC
cdr3_aa: CASSNLAGGYNEQFF

j_call: TRBJ1-2
clone_size: -
d_call: -
v_call: TRBV4-3
cdr3_nt: TGCGCCAGCAGCCAAGGAAACACCTATGGCTACACCTTC
cdr3_aa: CASSQGNTYGYTF

j_call: TRBJ1-2
clone_size: -
d_call: -
v_call: TRBV6-5
cdr3_nt: TGTGCCAGCAGTTACCGGCCGGGGGGCTACACCTTC
cdr3_aa: CASSYRPGGYTF

j_call: TRBJ1-6
clone_size: -
d_call: -
v_call: TRBV9
cdr3_nt: TGTGCCAGCAGCGTAGGCGGGGGCTATAATTCACCCCTCCACTTT
cdr3_aa: CASSVGGGYNSPLHF

j_call: TRBJ2-1
clone_size: once
d_call: -
v_call: TRBV9
cdr3_nt: TGTGCCAGCAGCTCCCGGGTAGGTGAGCAGTTCTTC
cdr3_aa: CASSSRVGEQFF

j_call: TRBJ1-1
clone_size: -
d_call: -
v_call: TRBV4-1
cdr3_nt: TGCGCCAGCAGCCACCCACGCGGTGAAGCTTTCTTT
cdr3_aa: CASSHPRGEAFF

j_call: TRBJ1-2
clone_size: -
d_call: -
v_call: TRBV2
cdr3_nt: TGTGCCAAAAGCCGCTTGGACACGGGGGATGGCTACACCTTC
cdr3_aa: CAKSRLDTGDGYTF

j_call: TRBJ2-1
clone_size: -
d_call: TRBD2
v_call: TRBV9
cdr3_nt: TGTGCCAGCAGCGTGGGACTAAACTACAATGAGCAGTTCTTC
cdr3_aa: CASSVGLNYNEQFF

j_call: TRBJ1-5
clone_size: few
d_call: -
v_call: TRBV6-1
cdr3_nt: TGTGCCAGCACTGTGGGGAGGAATCAGCCCCAGCATTTT
cdr3_aa: CASTVGRNQPQHF

j_call: TRBJ2-1
clone_size: -
d_call: TRBD1
v_call: TRBV15
cdr3_nt: TGTGCCACCACAAATTTAACGGGACAGGGCAATGAGCAGTTCTTC
cdr3_aa: CATTNLTGQGNEQFF

j_call: TRBJ2-5
clone_size: once
d_call: -
v_call: TRBV28
cdr3_nt: TGTGCCAGCAGTTTAGGACTCGGTGGGATTGGAGGAGATTACCAAGAGACCCAGTACTTC
cdr3_aa: CASSLGLGGIGGDYQETQYF

j_call: TRBJ2-4
clone_size: -
d_call: TRBD1
v_call: TRBV5-6
cdr3_nt: TGTGCCAGCAGCTTCCCCAGCTTGGGGCAGGGGGAAAACATTCAGTACTTC
cdr3_aa: CASSFPSLGQGENIQYF

j_call: TRBJ2-1
clone_size: -
d_call: TRBD1
v_call: TRBV30
cdr3_nt: TGTGCCTGGAGTGGGGCCTCGGACAGGGAATCCTACAATGAGCAGTTCTTC
cdr3_aa: CAWSGASDRESYNEQFF

j_call: TRBJ2-2
clone_size: once
d_call: -
v_call: TRBV2
cdr3_nt: TGTGCCAGCAGTGGGACTGAGCCCGGGGAGCTGTTTTTT
cdr3_aa: CASSGTEPGELFF

j_call: TRBJ2-1
clone_size: -
d_call: TRBD2
v_call: TRBV6-1
cdr3_nt: TGTGCCAGCAGTGAAGCGCGGGGGGCAGAGGGCTACAATGAGCAGTTCTTC
cdr3_aa: CASSEARGAEGYNEQFF

j_call: TRBJ1-1
clone_size: -
d_call: -
v_call: TRBV7-8
cdr3_nt: TGTGCCAGCAGCTTATTCGAAAGGGGGTGGGACCAAGCTTTCTTT
cdr3_aa: CASSLFERGWDQAFF

j_call: TRBJ1-3
clone_size: few
d_call: TRBD1
v_call: TRBV6-5
cdr3_nt: TGTGCCAGCAGTACGGGGACAGGGGGCGGAAACACCATATATTTT
cdr3_aa: CASSTGTGGGNTIYF

j_call: TRBJ1-3
clone_size: -
d_call: -
v_call: TRBV6-5
cdr3_nt: TGTGCCAGCAGGGCTTTAAACACCATATATTTT
cdr3_aa: CASRALNTIYF

j_call: TRBJ1-2
clone_size: -
d_call: -
v_call: TRBV6-6
cdr3_nt: TGTGCCAGCAGTTATTCGAACCTCAGGGAACTCAATGGCTACACCTTC
cdr3_aa: CASSYSNLRELNGYTF

j_call: TRBJ1-1
clone_size: -
d_call: -
v_call: TRBV5-5
cdr3_nt: TGTGCCAGCAGCTTGGTACCAGGGAACACTGAAGCTTTCTTT
cdr3_aa: CASSLVPGNTEAFF

j_call: TRBJ2-1
clone_size: -
d_call: TRBD1
v_call: TRBV13
cdr3_nt: TGTGCCAGCAGAAACAGGGGGCCCCTCTCCAATGAGCAGTTCTTC
cdr3_aa: CASRNRGPLSNEQFF

j_call: TRBJ2-1
clone_size: -
d_call: -
v_call: TRBV5-1
cdr3_nt: TGCGCCAGCAGCTTTTCGCGGGGCCCGACAAACAATGAGCAGTTCTTC
cdr3_aa: CASSFSRGPTNNEQFF

j_call: TRBJ2-5
clone_size: -
d_call: TRBD1
v_call: TRBV7-3
cdr3_nt: TGTGCCAGCAGCTTATTGGGTAGGAGGCTGGACAGGTTATACCAAGAGACCCAGTACTTC
cdr3_aa: CASSLLGRRLDRLYQETQYF

j_call: TRBJ2-2
clone_size: -
d_call: -
v_call: TRBV4-2
cdr3_nt: TGTGCCAGCAGCCAAGAGCGGGAGGAGCTGTTTTTT
cdr3_aa: CASSQEREELFF

j_call: TRBJ1-2
clone_size: -
d_call: -
v_call: TRBV5-6
cdr3_nt: TGTGCCAGCAGCCCCCAGGGAGGTAGAGGCTACACCTTC
cdr3_aa: CASSPQGGRGYTF

j_call: TRBJ2-5
clone_size: -
d_call: -
v_call: TRBV20-1
cdr3_nt: TGCAGTGCTAGAGCTCGAGAGACCCAGTACTTC
cdr3_aa: CSARARETQYF

j_call: TRBJ1-1
clone_size: -
d_call: -
v_call: TRBV28
cdr3_nt: TGTGCCAGCAGTTTAGCCCGGGAAACTGAAGCTTTCTTT
cdr3_aa: CASSLARETEAFF

j_call: TRBJ1-2
clone_size: -
d_call: -
v_call: TRBV19
cdr3_nt: TGTGCCAGTAGTATCAGAGGGTGGGAGGCCGGTGGCTACACCTTC
cdr3_aa: CASSIRGWEAGGYTF

j_call: TRBJ1-6
clone_size: -
d_call: -
v_call: TRBV27
cdr3_nt: TGTGCCAGCAGTTTTGACAGCTATTCACCCCTCCACTTT
cdr3_aa: CASSFDSYSPLHF

j_call: TRBJ2-6
clone_size: -
d_call: TRBD1
v_call: TRBV2
cdr3_nt: TGTGCCAGTAGGGGGCGGATCGGGCCCGCTGGGGCCAACGTCCTGACTTTC
cdr3_aa: CASRGRIGPAGANVLTF

j_call: TRBJ2-5
clone_size: -
d_call: -
v_call: TRBV11-2
cdr3_nt: TGTGCCAGCAGCTTATTAGAGACAGTCCAAGAGACCCAGTACTTC
cdr3_aa: CASSLLETVQETQYF

j_call: TRBJ2-3
clone_size: -
d_call: -
v_call: TRBV5-8
cdr3_nt: TGTGCCAGCAGCTGGCGGGGTACCACAGATACGCAGTATTTT
cdr3_aa: CASSWRGTTDTQYF

j_call: TRBJ2-5
clone_size: -
d_call: TRBD2
v_call: TRBV2
cdr3_nt: TGTGCCAGCAGTGGGTTAGCGGGGGCTCAAGAGACCCAGTACTTC
cdr3_aa: CASSGLAGAQETQYF

j_call: TRBJ1-3
clone_size: -
d_call: TRBD1
v_call: TRBV15
cdr3_nt: TGTGCCACCAGCATAGGGACAGGGGCAGGAAACACCATATATTTT
cdr3_aa: CATSIGTGAGNTIYF

j_call: TRBJ1-5
clone_size: -
d_call: -
v_call: TRBV15
cdr3_nt: TGTGCCACCAGCAGAGACGGACAGAATAGCAATCAGCCCCAGCATTTT
cdr3_aa: CATSRDGQNSNQPQHF

j_call: TRBJ2-3
clone_size: -
d_call: -
v_call: TRBV7-6
cdr3_nt: TGTGCCAGCAGCTTAAGTGCCGGAGATACGCAGTATTTT
cdr3_aa: CASSLSAGDTQYF